The entry below describes one TCR beta chain. This clonotype was counted once. Its antigen is not yet known. Nothing much larger sits one base from this clone, and base qualities are not available. This sample's time point label indicates: patch test 1, 2 weeks after DPC sensitization. Explained via the paper, the treatment or condition label denotes: therapeutic diphenylcyclopropenone sensitization with weekly scalp DPC. At every patch-test visit, the blood draw took place before the patch test was put on. Patients were considered eligible if aged 18 to 70, diagnosed with alopecia and deemed suitable for DPC therapy, and patients were excluded if pregnant. Unfractionated whole blood was collected in Tempus Blood RNA tubes, and total RNA was extracted from that blood. The germline V gene supplies CDR1 SGHVS and CDR2 FNYEAQ. Trimmed from V: 4 bases; trimmed from J: 8 bases; junction bases lacking a gene match: 11. The CDR3 measures 15 amino acids from cysteine to phenylalanine. CDR3 DNA is the only sequence kept; it has 45 bases, read in frame from the first base.

This sample was included in a study of human T cells and chemical hapten exposure (dated by TCRdb to the early 2020s). With respect to the entire study: For sensitization, 2% DPC in acetone was applied to a 2 cm by 2 cm area of upper inner arm skin. Alopecia areata with under or over 50% scalp involvement, alopecia totalis and alopecia universalis were represented in the patient cohort, which was mostly female. Around 30 alopecia patients provided blood for TCR sequencing at one to four time points (pre-sensitization, 2, 6 and 24 weeks). Libraries were pooled for sequencing, and per-sample TCR yields varied mainly because of small differences in library volumes within the pool. Patients additionally received weekly therapeutic DPC doses to the scalp throughout the roughly 26-week study period. Peripheral blood TCR repertoire changes were tracked in vivo in alopecia patients during primary and secondary sensitization to the hapten diphenylcyclopropenone (DPC). Patient blood was sampled pre-sensitization (week 0) and at 2, 6 and about 24 weeks after DPC sensitization. Patch testing was performed on the upper back with Finn chambers containing 0.01% DPC, and the patch tests were scored after 6 days according to International Contact Dermatitis Research Group standards. Points the paper makes about the study in general: Repeated subsampling changed both the strength of the expansion versus patch-test correlation and the threshold at which the correlation became significant. Significantly more large CDR3 similarity clusters were formed by expanded TCRs than by pre-sensitization or healthy control sets, consistent with antigen-driven responses. No change with DPC sensitization was found in the number of TCRs above 1 in 1000 frequency, and no evidence of global repertoire structure alterations was found. Patch test score correlated positively with the number of PT1 expanded TCRs, reaching significance at thresholds 8, 16 and 32 but not at 4. Because all patients had alopecia, a presumed autoimmune disease, the immune response of the patients might differ from that of healthy individuals.

The library was made by RACE. The instrument given in TCRdb is NextSeq 500. During library preparation, unique molecular identifiers were attached to individual cDNA molecules so that TCRs could be counted in a quantitative, reproducible way. From each blood RNA sample, both TCR alpha and TCR beta chains were sequenced. On the study's bioinformatics: A median of around 96,000 TCRs per sample was observed, with a range of 23,224 to 690,600. The Decombinator software suite was used to annotate the V, J and CDR3 of the TCR reads. For PS versus PT1 abundance plots, all samples were subsampled to the same number of TCRs (28,000). Expanded TCRs were defined as absent before sensitization and observed at least eight times at the 2-week time point. TCRdb reran the public reads through fastp at Q25 and MiXCR, keeping productive beta chains. Every CDR3 protein is listed once, alongside the most common genes and DNA of its rows. V and J calls and clone size were set by TCRdb, not the authors. The sample yields some 180,000 distinct CDR3 sequences; 20% to 25% were counted once. The top ten hold approximately 6.4% of the sample.

The material was whole blood, obtained in connection with sensitization to the hapten diphenylcyclopropenone (DPC). The chain is assembled from TRBV7-6 and TRBJ2-1, with 7 central nucleotides matching TRBD2. The receptor was derived from a woman aged 50 to 60 with alopecia areata. Some clones in this sample may be carry-over from other donors' samples. The CDR3: CASSYRGSMFDEQFF. The bases read TGTGCCAGCAGCTACCGCGGGAGCATGTTCGATGAGCAGTTCTTC.